This entry features one T cell receptor beta chain sequence. This entry belongs to a study of shared clonotypes between healthy human individuals. TCRdb's table, derived via immunoSEQ multiplex PCR, lists solely in-frame clones and lacks some. The table has about 2.4 million clones, about 92% seen once. CDR1 and CDR2 (germline): SGHTA, FQGNSA. The CDR3 has 14 residues. Trimming removed 1 base from V and 4 bases from J, with 10 bases in between. The sequencing sample was made of naive CD4+ T cells sorted from blood. Subset described: CD45RA+ positively selected. The source is a man aged 18-30 years in good health. The chain has TRBV7-2 and TRBJ1-1; D is unresolved. The CDR3 region has the DNA TGTGCCAGCAGCTTAGACGGTTTTGCCACTGAAGCTTTCTTT. It translates to CASSLDGFATEAFF. Variable domain in full (rest from reference TRBV7-2 and TRBJ1-1): GAGVSQSPSNKVTEKGKDVELRCDPISGHTALYWYRQSLGQGLEFLIYFQGNSAPDKSGLPSDRFSAERTGGSVSTLTIQRTQQEDSAVYLCASSLDGFATEAFFGQGTRLTVV.